The next 10 T cell receptor beta chains were all read from a single sample in a study of response to subunit inactivated influenza vaccine. TCRdb reanalysed the RT-PCR reads using MiXCR and keeps one entry per CDR3 protein. The sample carries 450,000 to 600,000 distinct CDR3 sequences, approximately 15% recorded once. Sequences were derived from CD4+ T cells sorted from PBMCs, sampled 23 to 25 months after vaccination. Receptors were obtained from a man aged 50-75 years who received an inactivated influenza vaccine.

This clonotype occurred a few times. V is TRBV18 and J is TRBJ1-6, with unresolved D. There are 13 residues in the CDR3. V gave up 3 bases and J gave up 6 bases, with 6 bases separating them. Germline-derived CDR1 and CDR2 are KGHSH and LQKENI. The CDR3 DNA is TGTGCCAGCTCACCTGCGGGTAATTCACCCCTCCACTTT. Protein sequence: CASSPAGNSPLHF.

This clonotype appeared many times. CDR3 in DNA: TGTGCCAGCAAATTCCCTCGGTCTCTAGTGGCCCAGTACTTC. Protein product: CASKFPRSLVAQYF. The rearrangement uses TRBV12-3 or TRBV12-4 and TRBJ2-5; D not certain. This CDR3 has 14 amino acids. V lost 7 bases to trimming and J lost 9 bases, with 21 bases between them.

The chain recombines TRBV20-1 with TRBJ2-1; 11 bases are shared with TRBD2. The CDR3 is 15 residues long. The V gene's germline CDR1 is DFQATT and CDR2 SNEGSKA (reference sequence). V trimming: 1 base; J trimming: 8 bases; junction bases outside the gene matches: 7. CDR3 sequence reads: CSARAGGTSGYEQFF. The DNA of the CDR3 is TGCAGTGCTAGAGCAGGGGGGACTAGCGGATATGAGCAGTTCTTC.

The chain joins TRBV10-3 to TRBJ2-1, with D possibly being TRBD1 or TRBD2 (5 bases each). This CDR3 has 15 amino acids. The germline CDR1 and CDR2 sequences are ENHRY and SYGVKD. Trimming took off 3 bases at V and 10 bases at J, with 19 bases between the two ends. CDR3 bases: TGTGCCATCAGTGACCCCGGGGCCCCACAATGGGAGCAGTTCTTC. Encoded protein: CAISDPGAPQWEQFF.

V gene TRBV20-1 combines with J gene TRBJ1-1; D is perhaps TRBD1 (6 bases). This CDR3 spans 13 amino acids. V was clipped by 2 bases and J by 2 bases, with 9 bases between them. Germline V lookup: CDR1 DFQATT, CDR2 SNEGSKA (reference sequence). CDR3 DNA: TGCAGTGCTAGATCGGACAGAAACACTGAAGCTTTCTTT. This encodes CSARSDRNTEAFF.

CDR3 sequence (DNA): TGTGCCAGCAGCTTTACAGGGTCCGCGAACACCGGGGAGCTGTTTTTT. This translates into CASSFTGSANTGELFF. The rearrangement links TRBV7-6 to TRBJ2-2; a weak D match, TRBD1 (6 bases). Germline V gene sequence: CDR1 SGHVS, CDR2 FNYEAQ. This CDR3 comprises 16 residues. V was pared by 3 bases and J by 0 bases, with 11 bases between.

The V and J genes are TRBV6-1 and TRBJ2-5, with a weak D call TRBD2 (6 bases). The CDR3 covers 14 residues. Germline CDR1 MNHNS, CDR2 SASEGT. The V end was cut by 6 bases, the J end by 5 bases, with 16 bases between. CDR3 in DNA: TGTGCCAGCAGACCCAGCGGAGGAGGGGAGACCCAGTACTTC. This codes for CASRPSGGGETQYF.

This clonotype was seen repeatedly, ten times or more. The genes are TRBV6-1 and TRBJ1-1, with a tentative D call TRBD1 (5 bases). CDR1 is MNHNS and CDR2 is SASEGT in the germline V gene. V was pared by 6 bases and J by 7 bases, with 15 bases between. The CDR3 is made up of 13 amino acids. CDR3 region: CASSSRGVGEAFF. The CDR3 DNA reads as TGTGCCAGCAGCTCAAGGGGAGTGGGTGAAGCTTTCTTT.

The table lists this clonotype with a few counts. The chain employs TRBV11-2 and TRBJ2-3; D is possibly TRBD1 (6 bases). Trimming took 0 bases from V and 2 from J, leaving 9 bases between them. From germline, CDR1 is SGHAT and CDR2 FQNNGV. The length of the CDR3 is 15 residues. In nucleotides, the CDR3 is TGTGCCAGCAGCTTAGACGGACAGTTCACAGATACGCAGTATTTT. Amino acids: CASSLDGQFTDTQYF.

The CDR3 loop reads CASRNGQGDGYTF. CDR3 bases: TGTGCCAGCAGAAATGGACAGGGTGATGGCTACACCTTC. The V gene is TRBV7-2, the J gene TRBJ1-2; TRBD1 matches at 8 bases. The CDR3 has 13 residues. Germline trimming cut 6 bases from V and 6 bases from J; bases unmatched to any gene: 6. The germline V gene encodes CDR1 SGHTA and CDR2 FQGNSA.